Sequencing of this T cell receptor beta chain was carried out in a study of T cell repertoires in cytomegalovirus infection. MiXCR was run by TCRdb on the reads, yielding one entry per CDR3 protein. The table lists approximately 770,000 distinct CDR3 sequences, roughly 28% of them singletons. Germline V lookup: CDR1 LNHNV, CDR2 YYDKDF (reference sequence). There are 14 residues in the CDR3. V lost 5 bases to trimming and J lost 5 bases; unmatched junction nucleotides: 7. With regard to this clonotype: The antigen is undetermined.

V usage is TRBV15 and J usage is TRBJ1-2, with 8 bases matching TRBD1. The sample consisted of cultured CD8+ T cells from PBMCs, taken from culture after CMV antigen stimulation. The source of this sequence is a human donor in good health (CMV status not recorded). Some clones in this sample may be carry-over from other donors' samples. CDR3 in DNA: TGTGCCACCAGCTCCCGGACAGGGCTATATGGCTACACCTTC. This encodes CATSSRTGLYGYTF.